This T cell receptor beta chain was observed in a study of shared clonotypes between healthy human individuals. V lost 3 bases, J lost 0 bases, and 23 bases lay in between. Germline V gene lookup returns CDR1 MGHRA and CDR2 YSYEKL. The CDR3 has 19 amino acids. Generated by immunoSEQ multiplex PCR, the TCRdb table keeps only in-frame clones and is missing some. The sample lists approximately 1.9 million clones; around 95% were seen once. Naive CD8 cells were CD45RO-negative, positively selected for CCR7, excluding terminally differentiated effector memory CD45RA+ cells. The receptor was derived from a man aged 18 to 30 in good health. Some clones in this sample may be carry-over from other donors' samples. The sequenced sample was naive CD8+ T cells from PBMCs. The chain has TRBV4-1 and TRBJ1-1; no reliable D call. The CDR3 protein is CASSQGIVKLGPLNTEAFF. CDR3 sequence (DNA): TGCGCCAGCAGCCAGGGGATAGTTAAGTTGGGCCCCTTGAACACTGAAGCTTTCTTT.